The 20 T cell receptor beta chains listed next were all sequenced from one sample in a study of Tregs in tolerant kidney transplant recipients. Assay used: immunoSEQ multiplex PCR; TCRdb lists only in-frame clones, some missing. The repertoire holds about 240,000 clones, with roughly four fifths as singletons. Sample: CD4+ T cells from blood. These receptors were obtained from a human donor in good health.

The rearrangement joins TRBV11-2 to TRBJ2-2; no reliable D call. V shed 3 bases and J shed 2 bases, with 7 bases lying between them. Germline V gene data show CDR1 as SGHAT and CDR2 as FQNNGV. The CDR3 is made up of 14 amino acids. CDR3 in DNA: TGTGCCAGCAGCTTGGATAGAAACACCGGGGAGCTGTTTTTT. Translated, it gives CASSLDRNTGELFF.

This clone was detected only a few times. The chain is built from TRBV18 and TRBJ1-1; the D is unclear. Germline V gene lookup returns CDR1 KGHSH and CDR2 LQKENI. This CDR3 is built from 15 residues. V lost 1 base, J lost 3 bases, and 12 bases lay in between. CDR3 residues: CASSPRGGRDTEAFF. In DNA form, the CDR3 reads TGTGCCAGCTCACCACGTGGAGGGAGGGACACTGAAGCTTTCTTT.

This chain uses TRBV6-5 with TRBJ1-2, with 8 bases identical to TRBD1. With 6 bases clipped from V and 6 bases from J, the junction kept 9 bases outside the gene matches. This CDR3 has 14 residues. Per germline, CDR1 MNHEY and CDR2 SVGAGI. Written as DNA, the CDR3 is TGTGCCAGCAGCATTGACAGGGGAATGGATGGCTACACCTTC. It is translated as CASSIDRGMDGYTF.

This chain uses TRBV2 with TRBJ1-1, with D possibly TRBD1 on 5 matching bases. Per the germline V gene, CDR1 is SNHLY and CDR2 is FYNNEI. This CDR3 comprises 13 residues. The V gene lost 10 bases and the J gene lost 1 base, with 13 bases spanning the gap. The CDR3 bases are TGTGCCATCCAAAAAGACAGGAACACTGAAGCTTTCTTT. Its translation is CAIQKDRNTEAFF.

The chain uses TRBV18 and TRBJ1-5; D not resolved. V lost 2 bases and J 0 bases, leaving 8 bases between the germline ends. This CDR3 comprises 15 residues. Germline V CDR1 and CDR2: KGHSH, LQKENI. CDR3 bases: TGTGCCAGCTCACCAGGCTTGAATAGCAATCAGCCCCAGCATTTT. Protein sequence: CASSPGLNSNQPQHF.

The chain couples TRBV7-8 to TRBJ2-3, with unresolved D. The CDR3 contains 12 residues. CDR1 and CDR2 (germline): SGHVS, FQNEAQ. The ends were cut back, 3 bases at V and 5 bases at J, with 6 bases in the middle. The DNA of the CDR3 is TGTGCCAGCAGCTTCTCAGGAGATACGCAGTATTTT. This translates into CASSFSGDTQYF.

A few counts support this clone. Other DNA sequences within the sample encode an identical CDR3. CDR3 protein: CASSYSSPYSNQPQHF. The CDR3 DNA is TGTGCCAGCAGTTACTCGAGCCCCTATAGCAATCAGCCCCAGCATTTT. The chain employs TRBV6-5 and TRBJ1-5; D unclear. The CDR3 totals 16 residues. Per the germline V gene, CDR1 is MNHEY and CDR2 is SVGAGI. Trimming pared 0 bases from V and 0 bases from J, leaving 9 bases between.

The rearrangement links TRBV5-4 to TRBJ1-4; D is possibly TRBD1 (5 bases). The CDR3 sequence is 17 residues long. Trimming pared 4 bases from V and 0 bases from J, leaving 16 bases between. The germline gives CDR1 SGHNT, CDR2 YYREEE (reference sequence). CDR3 DNA sequence: TGTGCCAGCAGCCATATGGCGGGGGTCGCAACTAATGAAAAACTGTTTTTT. This gives the protein CASSHMAGVATNEKLFF.

This clone was observed a handful of times. The rearrangement uses TRBV6-1 and TRBJ1-4, with a weak D call TRBD1 (5 bases). The CDR3 runs to 15 residues. V gave up 8 bases and J gave up 5 bases, with 18 bases separating them. Germline lookup yields CDR1 MNHNS and CDR2 SASEGT. CDR3 region: CASQRLGGTNEKLFF. As DNA, the CDR3 is TGTGCCAGCCAACGTCTGGGAGGGACGAATGAAAAACTGTTTTTT.

The chain joins TRBV15 to TRBJ2-2; TRBD1 is a possible D gene (5 bases). Looked up from germline, CDR1 is LNHNV and CDR2 is YYDKDF (reference sequence). This CDR3 region has 12 residues. Trimming removed 7 bases at V and 5 bases at J, with 8 bases between. DNA for the CDR3: TGTGCCACCAAAACAGGTACCGGGGAGCTGTTTTTT. Translating it yields CATKTGTGELFF.

The chain couples TRBV6-4 to TRBJ2-7; the match to TRBD2 covers 15 bases. After removal of 5 bases from V and 1 base from J, the junction contained 9 bases not matched to a gene. The CDR3 loop spans 18 amino acids. CDR1 is MRHNA and CDR2 is SNTAGT in the germline V gene. The CDR3 spells CASSYLGTSGRPSYEQYF. DNA of the CDR3: TGTGCCAGCAGTTATCTCGGGACTAGCGGGAGGCCGTCCTACGAGCAGTACTTC.

The CDR3 sequence: CASSPEGGQETQYF. The CDR3 DNA follows: TGTGCCAGCTCACCCGAAGGTGGCCAAGAGACCCAGTACTTC. J is TRBJ2-5 and V is TRBV18, with D hard to call. Germline V gives CDR1 KGHSH, CDR2 LQKENI. The CDR3 totals 14 residues. Trimming pared 3 bases from V and 1 base from J, leaving 9 bases between.

The chain carries TRBV13 and TRBJ1-1; D remains unclear. V shed 3 bases and J shed 2 bases, with 19 bases lying between them. CDR1 PRHDT and CDR2 FYEKMQ come from the germline V gene (reference sequence). The CDR3 extends over 17 amino acids. This CDR3 is CASSLGGSRAANTEAFF. The CDR3 DNA reads as TGTGCCAGCAGCTTGGGTGGGAGTCGGGCAGCCAACACTGAAGCTTTCTTT.

The chain links TRBV5-5 to TRBJ1-2; D gene unclear. Per germline, CDR1 SGHKS and CDR2 YYEKEE (reference sequence). The CDR3 has 14 amino acids. V was trimmed by 5 bases and J by 0 bases, leaving 11 bases between them. The CDR3 sequence: CASSDRGANYGYTF. The CDR3 DNA reads as TGTGCCAGCAGTGATCGGGGAGCTAACTATGGCTACACCTTC.

The CDR3 nucleotides read TGTGCCAGCTCACCACCGCAGCGGGGGGCCTACAATGAGCAGTTCTTC. This encodes CASSPPQRGAYNEQFF. V is TRBV18 and J is TRBJ2-1; 9 bases map to TRBD2. The V gene end was trimmed by 0 bases and the J gene end by 2 bases; junction bases not matched to a gene: 2. From germline, CDR1 is KGHSH and CDR2 LQKENI. This CDR3 has 16 amino acids.

This clone was counted a few times. This chain connects TRBV5-1 to TRBJ2-2; D may match TRBD1 or TRBD2 (6 bases each). This CDR3 has 14 residues. Germline lookup yields CDR1 SGHRS and CDR2 YFSETQ. V was trimmed by 5 bases and J by 6 bases, leaving 14 bases between them. Here the CDR3 DNA reads TGCGCCAGCAGTCGGTTAGGGGGGCCCGGGGAGCTGTTTTTT. Protein sequence: CASSRLGGPGELFF. Using reference TRBV5-1 and TRBJ2-2 for the parts outside the CDR3, the full variable domain is KAGVTQTPRYLIKTRGQQVTLSCSPISGHRSVSWYQQTPGQGLQFLFEYFSETQRNKGNFPGRFSGRQFSNSRSEMNVSTLELGDSALYLCASSRLGGPGELFFGEGSRLTVL.

The chain employs TRBV5-1 and TRBJ2-7, with TRBD1 identical over 7 bases. The germline V gene has CDR1 SGHRS and CDR2 YFSETQ. V shed 3 bases, J shed 3 bases, and the junction held 9 bases outside the gene matches. The CDR3 has 15 amino acids. CDR3 protein: CASSSWTGPVYEQYF. The CDR3 DNA reads as TGCGCCAGCAGCTCATGGACAGGCCCCGTCTACGAGCAGTACTTC.

The gene calls are TRBV30 and TRBJ2-5; D not certain. Germline assignment: CDR1 GTSNPN and CDR2 SVGIG (reference sequence). V was shortened by 2 bases and J by 1 base, with 8 bases between the two germline ends. The CDR3 length is 13 residues. The CDR3 region is CAWSPDFQETQYF. CDR3 bases: TGTGCCTGGAGTCCAGATTTCCAAGAGACCCAGTACTTC.

The V gene is TRBV6-5, the J gene TRBJ2-1, with 9 bases lining up with TRBD1. Germline V gene sequence: CDR1 MNHEY, CDR2 SVGAGI. V lost 6 bases to trimming and J lost 8 bases; unmatched junction nucleotides: 11. CDR3 length equals 15 residues. CDR3 in amino acids: CASRPDRGPYYEQFF. Here the CDR3 DNA reads TGTGCCAGCAGACCGGACAGGGGTCCTTACTATGAGCAGTTCTTC.

The J gene is TRBJ1-1, the V gene TRBV25-1; 9 bases map to TRBD1. From germline, CDR1 is MGHDK and CDR2 SYGVNS. The CDR3 length is 16 residues. The trim removed 6 bases at V and 5 bases at J, leaving 13 bases unmatched. DNA of the CDR3: TGTGCCAGCAGGGCCGGAGCGGACAGGGGTTATACTGAAGCTTTCTTT. Translation: CASRAGADRGYTEAFF. Full variable domain (rest looked up from reference TRBV25-1 and TRBJ1-1): EADIYQTPRYLVIGTGKKITLECSQTMGHDKMYWYQQDPGMELHLIHYSYGVNSTEKGDLSSESTVSRIRTEHFPLTLESARPSHTSQYLCASRAGADRGYTEAFFGQGTRLTVV.